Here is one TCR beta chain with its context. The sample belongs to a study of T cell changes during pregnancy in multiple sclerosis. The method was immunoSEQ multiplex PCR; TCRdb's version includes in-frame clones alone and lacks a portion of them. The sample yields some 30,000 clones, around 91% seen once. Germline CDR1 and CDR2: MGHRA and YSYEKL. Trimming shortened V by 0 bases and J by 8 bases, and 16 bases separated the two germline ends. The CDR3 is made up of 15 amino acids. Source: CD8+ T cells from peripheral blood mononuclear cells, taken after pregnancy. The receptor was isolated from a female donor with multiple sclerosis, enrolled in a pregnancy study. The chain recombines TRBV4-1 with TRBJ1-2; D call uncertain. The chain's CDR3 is CASSQEGLPPEGYTF. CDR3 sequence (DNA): TGCGCCAGCAGCCAAGAAGGACTCCCTCCGGAGGGCTACACCTTC.